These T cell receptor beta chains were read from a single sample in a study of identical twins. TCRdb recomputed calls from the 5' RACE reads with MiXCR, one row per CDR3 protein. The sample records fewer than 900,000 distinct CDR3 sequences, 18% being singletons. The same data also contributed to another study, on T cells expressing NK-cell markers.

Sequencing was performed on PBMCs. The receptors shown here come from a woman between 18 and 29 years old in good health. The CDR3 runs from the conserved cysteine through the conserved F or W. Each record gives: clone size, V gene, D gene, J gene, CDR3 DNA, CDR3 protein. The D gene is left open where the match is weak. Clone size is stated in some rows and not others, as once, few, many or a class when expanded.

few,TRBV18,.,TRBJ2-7,TGTGCCAGCTCACCAACTGCGGTTCACGAGCAGTACTTC,CASSPTAVHEQYF
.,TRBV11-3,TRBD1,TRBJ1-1,TGTGCCAGCAGCTTAGATGGACAGGGGGCGCGAGGAGAAGCTTTCTTT,CASSLDGQGARGEAFF
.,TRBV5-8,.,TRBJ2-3,TGTGCCAGCAGCTTGGTCGGTGGGGCCGCAGATACGCAGTATTTT,CASSLVGGAADTQYF
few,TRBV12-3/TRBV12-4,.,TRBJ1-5,TGTGCCAGCAGAACCGACAGCCTCAATCAGCCCCAGCATTTT,CASRTDSLNQPQHF
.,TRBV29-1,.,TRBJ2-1,TGCAGCGTTGCGAGGGGCAGTGAGCAGTTCTTC,CSVARGSEQFF
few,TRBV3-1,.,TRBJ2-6,TGTGCCACCGGGGTGTCTGGGGCCAACGTCCTGACTTTC,CATGVSGANVLTF
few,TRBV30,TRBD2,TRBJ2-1,TGTGCCTGGAGTCGGTTAGCGGGCCGATACAATGAGCAGTTCTTC,CAWSRLAGRYNEQFF
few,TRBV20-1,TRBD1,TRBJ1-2,TGCAGTGCCGACTCGGCTGCGACAGGGACCTATGGCTACACCTTC,CSADSAATGTYGYTF
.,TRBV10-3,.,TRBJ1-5,TGTGCCATCAGATCGACAGCCCACCCTAGCAATCAGCCCCAGCATTTT,CAIRSTAHPSNQPQHF
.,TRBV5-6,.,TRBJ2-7,TGTGCCAGCAACGGACCCTTGACTACCTACGAGCAGTACTTC,CASNGPLTTYEQYF
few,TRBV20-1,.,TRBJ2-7,TGCAGTGCTAGAAGTCCCGGGTGGGTCGGCGAGCAGTACTTC,CSARSPGWVGEQYF
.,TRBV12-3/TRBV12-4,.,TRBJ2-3,TGTACCAGCAACCCGGGACTCGGAGATACGCAGTATTTT,CTSNPGLGDTQYF
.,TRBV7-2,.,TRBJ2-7,TGTGCCAGCAGGCGGGACGCTGGATCCTACGAGCAGTACTTC,CASRRDAGSYEQYF
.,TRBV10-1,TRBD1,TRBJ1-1,TGCGCCAGCAGTGAGTCACAGGGGGCCCCTGAAGCTTTCTTT,CASSESQGAPEAFF
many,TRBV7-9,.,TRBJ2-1,TGTGCCAGCAGCTTAGCGAGAAATGAGCAGTTCTTC,CASSLARNEQFF
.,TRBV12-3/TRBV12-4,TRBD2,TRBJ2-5,TGTGCCTCTCGGTACAGGAGGGCGGGGGCCCAGTACTTC,CASRYRRAGAQYF
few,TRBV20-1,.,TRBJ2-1,TGCAGTGCTAGTCCGCCGTACAATGAGCAGTTCTTC,CSASPPYNEQFF
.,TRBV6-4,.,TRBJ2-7,TGTGCCAGCAGTTCGTCGAACTACGAGCAGTACTTC,CASSSSNYEQYF
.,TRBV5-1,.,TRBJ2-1,TGCGCCAGCAGCCTATCTAACCCGGACAATGAGCAGTTCTTC,CASSLSNPDNEQFF
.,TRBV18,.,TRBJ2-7,TGTGCCAGCTCACCTATACCGGGACTCTCCTACGAGCAGTACTTC,CASSPIPGLSYEQYF
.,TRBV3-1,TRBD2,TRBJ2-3,TGTGCCAGCAGCCCCACCGGGACTAGCGGGATAACAGATACGCAGTATTTT,CASSPTGTSGITDTQYF
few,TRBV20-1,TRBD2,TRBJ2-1,TGCAGTGCTAGAGATCGGGCGGGAGTAGGTTACAATGAGCAGTTCTTC,CSARDRAGVGYNEQFF
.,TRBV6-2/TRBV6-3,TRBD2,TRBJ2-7,TGTGCCAGCAGTCCGTCCTGGGCTAGCGGGAGCTACGAGCAGTACTTC,CASSPSWASGSYEQYF
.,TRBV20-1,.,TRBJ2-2,TGCAGTGCTAGGCAGGGGACTAACACCGGGGAGCTGTTTTTT,CSARQGTNTGELFF
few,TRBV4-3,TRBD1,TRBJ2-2,TGCGCCAGCAGCCAGCCTCCCCGCAGGGGGCTTGGTCTCGGGGAGCTGTTTTTT,CASSQPPRRGLGLGELFF
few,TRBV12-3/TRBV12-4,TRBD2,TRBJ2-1,TGTGCCAGCAGTTTAGGGGGTAGCGGGGGGTACAATGAGCAGTTCTTC,CASSLGGSGGYNEQFF
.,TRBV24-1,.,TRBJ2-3,TGTGCCACCAGTGAGGACAGAGCAGATACGCAGTATTTT,CATSEDRADTQYF
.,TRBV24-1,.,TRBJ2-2,TGTGCCACCAGTGACGCCGGTGGCGGGGTGGGGGAGCTGTTTTTT,CATSDAGGGVGELFF
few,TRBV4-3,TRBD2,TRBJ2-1,TGCGCCAGCAGCCAACATAGCGGGAGGGACAATGAGCAGTTCTTC,CASSQHSGRDNEQFF
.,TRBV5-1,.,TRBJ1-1,TGCGCCAGCAAGTCGACAGGAACCCGCACTGAAGCTTTCTTT,CASKSTGTRTEAFF
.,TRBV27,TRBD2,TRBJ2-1,TGTGCCAGCAGTCCGTGGACTAGCGGGAGAGTTAGGGATGAGCAGTTCTTC,CASSPWTSGRVRDEQFF
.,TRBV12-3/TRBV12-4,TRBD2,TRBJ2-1,TGTGCCAGCAGTTGGGGTCTGGGGCTAGCGGTCCACAATGAGCAGTTCTTC,CASSWGLGLAVHNEQFF
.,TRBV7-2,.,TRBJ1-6,TGTGCCAGCAGCTTAGCTGGGGGTTTGGATTCACCCCTCCACTTT,CASSLAGGLDSPLHF
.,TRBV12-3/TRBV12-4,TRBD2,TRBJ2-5,TGTGCCAGCAGACATTACGGGGAGGGAGAGACCCAGTACTTC,CASRHYGEGETQYF
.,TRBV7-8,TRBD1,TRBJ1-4,TGTGCCAGCAGCTTAGTTGATCAGGGGGCTTCGAAACTGTTTTTT,CASSLVDQGASKLFF
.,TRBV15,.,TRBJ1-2,TGTGCCACCAGCGAGGGGGGTGGCTACACCTTC,CATSEGGGYTF
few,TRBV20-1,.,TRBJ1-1,TGCAGTGCTAGAGTTGATTGGGAAGCTTTCTTT,CSARVDWEAFF
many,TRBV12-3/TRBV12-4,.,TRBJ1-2,TGTGCCAGCAGTTTAACCACCTATGGCTACACCTTC,CASSLTTYGYTF
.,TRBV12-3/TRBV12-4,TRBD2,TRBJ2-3,TGTGCCAGCAGTTCTAGCGGGAGTTGGACAGATACGCAGTATTTT,CASSSSGSWTDTQYF
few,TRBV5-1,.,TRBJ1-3,TGCGCCAGCAGGGGAACTTCTGGAAACACCATATATTTT,CASRGTSGNTIYF
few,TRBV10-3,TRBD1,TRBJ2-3,TGTGCCATCAGGGAAAGACAGGGGGCGGCGGATACGCAGTATTTT,CAIRERQGAADTQYF
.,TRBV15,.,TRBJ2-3,TGTGCCACCAGCAGATTCCAGGGAACGCAGTATTTT,CATSRFQGTQYF
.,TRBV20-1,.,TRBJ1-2,TGCAGTGCTAGAGATGAGGAGGGCTACACCTTC,CSARDEEGYTF
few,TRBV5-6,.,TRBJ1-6,TGTGCCAGCAGCTTGACGCAGAATAATTCACCCCTCCACTTT,CASSLTQNNSPLHF
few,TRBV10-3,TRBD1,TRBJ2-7,TGTGCCACGCAATTCGCGGGACAGGGTACGGGCGAGCAGTACTTC,CATQFAGQGTGEQYF
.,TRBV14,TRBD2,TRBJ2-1,TGTGCCAGCAGCCAGTGGACTAGCGGGGATTACAATGAGCAGTTCTTC,CASSQWTSGDYNEQFF
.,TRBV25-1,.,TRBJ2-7,TGTGCCAGCAGTGAGAACAGGGCCCAGAGCCACGAGCAGTACTTC,CASSENRAQSHEQYF
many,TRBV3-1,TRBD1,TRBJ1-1,TGTGCCAGCAGCCAGACAGGGGAAGGTGAAGCTTTCTTT,CASSQTGEGEAFF
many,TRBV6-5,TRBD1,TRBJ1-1,TGTGCCAGCAGCCCGAGGGGGCTTGAAGCTTTCTTT,CASSPRGLEAFF
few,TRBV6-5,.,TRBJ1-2,TGTGCCAGCAGAGTGGACGGCTTCCATGGCTACACCTTC,CASRVDGFHGYTF
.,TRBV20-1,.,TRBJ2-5,TGCAGTGCCCTACTCCCGGGTCAAGAGACCCAGTACTTC,CSALLPGQETQYF
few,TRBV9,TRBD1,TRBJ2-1,TGTGCCAGCAGCGTGGTTACCGGGACAGTCTACAATGAGCAGTTCTTC,CASSVVTGTVYNEQFF
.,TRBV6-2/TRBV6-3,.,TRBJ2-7,TGTGCCAGCAGTTACCCGCAGACGGTAACGTACGAGCAGTACTTC,CASSYPQTVTYEQYF
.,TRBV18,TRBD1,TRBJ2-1,TGTGCCAGCTCACCCTGGACAGGGAACAATGAGCAGTTCTTC,CASSPWTGNNEQFF
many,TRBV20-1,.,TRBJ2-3,TGCAGTGCCCCAAAACCTAGCGACTACACAGATACGCAGTATTTT,CSAPKPSDYTDTQYF
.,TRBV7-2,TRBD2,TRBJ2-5,TGTGCCAGCAGCCCCTCAAGACTAGCGGGACAAGAGACCCAGTACTTC,CASSPSRLAGQETQYF
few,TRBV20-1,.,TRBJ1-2,TGCAGTGCTAGAGGCAGGGAGGGGTATGGCTACACCTTC,CSARGREGYGYTF